This TCR beta chain came from a study of blood T cells in healthy people across ages. V lost 0 bases, J lost 9 bases, and 9 bases lay in between. The CDR3 is 12 residues long. Per the germline V gene, CDR1 is LNHNV and CDR2 is YYDKDF (reference sequence). A second roughly 6 to 11 cycle PCR used barcoded and J-beta primers. Through a template-switch adaptor with 12 random nucleotides, each cDNA molecule received a tag. TCRdb redid the calling of the 5' RACE reads with MiXCR, one entry per CDR3 protein. The sample records more than 900,000 distinct CDR3 sequences, almost 30% being singletons. This clonotype was observed many times. The same sample was also studied in work on T cells of mothers and their children. That work states: Inherited differences only slightly affect thymic shaping of TCR recombination output.

J is TRBJ2-7 and V is TRBV15, with D perhaps matching TRBD2 (6 bases). The sequenced material came from blood. This sequence originates from a woman between 40 and 55 years old in good health. The DNA of the CDR3 is TGTGCCACCAGCAGAGACAGGGAGGTGCAGTACTTC. This translates into CATSRDREVQYF.